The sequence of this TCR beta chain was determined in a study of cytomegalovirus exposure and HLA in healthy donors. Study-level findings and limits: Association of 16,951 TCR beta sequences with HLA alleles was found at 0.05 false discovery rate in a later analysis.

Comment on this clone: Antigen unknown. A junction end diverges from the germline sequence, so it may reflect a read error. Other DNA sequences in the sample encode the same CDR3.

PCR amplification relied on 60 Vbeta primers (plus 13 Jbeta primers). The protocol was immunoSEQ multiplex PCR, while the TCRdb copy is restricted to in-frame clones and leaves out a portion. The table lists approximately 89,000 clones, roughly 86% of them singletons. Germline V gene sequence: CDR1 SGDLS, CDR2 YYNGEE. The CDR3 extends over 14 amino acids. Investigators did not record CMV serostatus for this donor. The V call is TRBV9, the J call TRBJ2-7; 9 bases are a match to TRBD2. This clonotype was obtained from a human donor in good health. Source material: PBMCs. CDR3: CASSRGSGGYEQYF. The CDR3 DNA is TGCGCCAGCTCCCGGGGGAGCGGGGGGTACGAGCAGTACTTC. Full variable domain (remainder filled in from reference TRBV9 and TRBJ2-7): DSGVTQTPKHLITATGQRVTLRCSPRSGDLSVYWYQQSLDQGLQFLIQYYNGEERAKGNILERFSAQQFPDLHSELNLSSLELGDSALYFCASSRGSGGYEQYFGPGTRLTVT.